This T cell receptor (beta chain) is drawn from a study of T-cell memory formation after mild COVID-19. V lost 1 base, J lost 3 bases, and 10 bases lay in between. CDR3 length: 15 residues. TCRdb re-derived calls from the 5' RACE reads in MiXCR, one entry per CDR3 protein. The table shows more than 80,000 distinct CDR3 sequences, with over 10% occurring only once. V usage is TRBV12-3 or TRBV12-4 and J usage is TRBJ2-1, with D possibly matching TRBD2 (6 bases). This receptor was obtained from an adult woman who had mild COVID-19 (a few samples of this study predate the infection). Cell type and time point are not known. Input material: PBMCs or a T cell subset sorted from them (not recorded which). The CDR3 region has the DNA TGTGCCAGCAGTTTAGGACCAGCGGGCTACAATGAGCAGTTCTTC. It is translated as CASSLGPAGYNEQFF.